What follows is one T cell receptor (beta chain) and its context. The target antigen is unknown. The entry originates in a study of graft-versus-host responses after intestinal transplantation. The table came from immunoSEQ multiplex PCR; TCRdb's copy has only in-frame clones and leaves some out. This table holds about 120,000 clones, over 80% found once. Sequenced material: unstimulated CD4+ T cells sorted from spleen or lymph node cells, taken before intestinal transplant. This clonotype was obtained from a human donor who received an intestinal transplant.

CDR3 sequence reads: CASSVDGITGELFF. The CDR3 DNA follows: TGTGCCAGCAGCGTCGACGGTATAACCGGGGAGCTGTTTTTT. The chain recombines TRBV9 with TRBJ2-2; D uncertain. Germline V lookup: CDR1 SGDLS, CDR2 YYNGEE. This CDR3 has 14 residues. V shed 2 bases and J shed 5 bases, with 10 bases lying between them.